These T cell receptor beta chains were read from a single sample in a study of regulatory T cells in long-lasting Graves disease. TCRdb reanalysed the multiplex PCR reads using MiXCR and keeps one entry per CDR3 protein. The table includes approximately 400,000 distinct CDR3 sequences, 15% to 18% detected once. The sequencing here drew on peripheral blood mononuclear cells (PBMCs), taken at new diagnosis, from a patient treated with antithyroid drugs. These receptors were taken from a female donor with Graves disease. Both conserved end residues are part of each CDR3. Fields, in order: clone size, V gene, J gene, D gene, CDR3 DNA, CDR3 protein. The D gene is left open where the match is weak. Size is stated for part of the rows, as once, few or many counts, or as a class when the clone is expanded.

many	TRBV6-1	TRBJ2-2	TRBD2	TGTGCCAGCAGTCGGCCGGGACTAGCGGGATCAACGAACACCGGGGAGCTGTTTTTT	CASSRPGLAGSTNTGELFF
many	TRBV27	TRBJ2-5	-	TGTGCCAGCAGTTTACGGTACCAAGAGACCCAGTACTTC	CASSLRYQETQYF
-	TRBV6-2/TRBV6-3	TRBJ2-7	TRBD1	TGTGCCAGCAGTCCCCAAGTCACGGGGACAGCCGTTTCCTACGAGCAGTACTTC	CASSPQVTGTAVSYEQYF
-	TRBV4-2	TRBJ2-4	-	TGTGCCAGCAGCCAGATAGCGGTCCTAGCCAAAAACATTCAGTACTTC	CASSQIAVLAKNIQYF
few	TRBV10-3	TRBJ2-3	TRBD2	TGTGCCATCACAGGGACTACCCAAGCTGGGCAGTATTTT	CAITGTTQAGQYF
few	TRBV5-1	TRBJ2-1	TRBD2	TGTGCCAGCACCCCCGCTAGCGGGACAAACAATGAGCAGTTCTTC	CASTPASGTNNEQFF
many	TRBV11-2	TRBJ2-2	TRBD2	TGTGCCAGCAGCTTCGGTTGGGCGGGGGGGTCGAACACCGGGGAGCTGTTTTTT	CASSFGWAGGSNTGELFF
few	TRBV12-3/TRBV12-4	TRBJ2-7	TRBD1	TGTGCCAGCAGGGGCCCGAACAGGGGGTACCGTTCCTACGAGCAGCACTTC	CASRGPNRGYRSYEQHF
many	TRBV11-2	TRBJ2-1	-	TGTGCCAGCAGCTTATTAAACAGCCGGGGGAATGAGCAGTTCTTC	CASSLLNSRGNEQFF
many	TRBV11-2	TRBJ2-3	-	TGTGCCAGCAGCTTCAGCGGGCAAAGCACAGATACGCAGTATTTT	CASSFSGQSTDTQYF
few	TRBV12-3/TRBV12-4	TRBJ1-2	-	TGTGCCAGCAGTTTTCTTGGTGGCTACACCTTC	CASSFLGGYTF
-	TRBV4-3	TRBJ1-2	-	TGCGCCAGCAGCCAAGATCAGGAGTGGGACACCTATAACTATGGCTACACCTTC	CASSQDQEWDTYNYGYTF
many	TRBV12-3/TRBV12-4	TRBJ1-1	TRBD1	TGTGCCAGCAGTTTTCTGAGGGGGCAGAAGACTGAAGCTTTCTTT	CASSFLRGQKTEAFF
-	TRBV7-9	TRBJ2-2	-	TGTGCCAGCAGCGCCTGGGGCAGGGCGGGGGCCGACACCGGGGAGCTGTTTTTT	CASSAWGRAGADTGELFF
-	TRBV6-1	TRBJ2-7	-	TGTGCCAGCAGTGACCCCTCGGTGGGGAGCAGGGGATTCGAGCAGTACTTC	CASSDPSVGSRGFEQYF
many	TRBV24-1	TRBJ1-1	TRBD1	TGTGCCACCAGTGACCGACAGGGTGGGAACACTGAAGCTTTCTTT	CATSDRQGGNTEAFF
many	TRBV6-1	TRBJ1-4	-	TGTGCCAGCAGGTCGCCGTGGGGAGCTAATGAAAAACTGTTTTTT	CASRSPWGANEKLFF
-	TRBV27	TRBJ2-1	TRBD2	TGTGCCAGCAGTCTTTGGGGCGGGAGAAGTTCGGATGAGCAGTTCTTC	CASSLWGGRSSDEQFF
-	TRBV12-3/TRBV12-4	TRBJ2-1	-	TGTGCCAGCAGTTCCGGGACCCAAGTGAATGAGCAGTTCTTC	CASSSGTQVNEQFF
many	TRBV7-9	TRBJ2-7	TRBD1	TGTGCCAGCAGCTTTAAACAGGGGGCTGACGAGCAGTACTTC	CASSFKQGADEQYF
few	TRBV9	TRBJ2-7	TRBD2	TGTGCCAGCAGCCTCCGGGGGGGACTTTCCTACGAGCAGTACTTC	CASSLRGGLSYEQYF
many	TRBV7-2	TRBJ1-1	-	TGTGCCAGCAGCTTAGCCCGGGGCACTGAAGCTTTCTTT	CASSLARGTEAFF
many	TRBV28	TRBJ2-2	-	TGTGCCAGCAGTTTAGGCAGCTATGTGGACACCGGGGAGCTGTTTTTT	CASSLGSYVDTGELFF
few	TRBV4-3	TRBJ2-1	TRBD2	TGCGCCAGCAGCCAAGTTGGACTAGCGAACTACAATGAGCAGTTCTTC	CASSQVGLANYNEQFF
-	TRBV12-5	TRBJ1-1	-	TGTGCTAGTGGTTTGGTACTCGGACCGACCATGAACACTGAAGCTTTCTTT	CASGLVLGPTMNTEAFF
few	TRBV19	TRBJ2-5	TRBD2	TGTGCCAGTAGGTCAAAGGCGGGAGACGAGACCCAGTACTTC	CASRSKAGDETQYF
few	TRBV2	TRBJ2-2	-	TGTGCCAGCAACCTTCCGGGCTACGACACCGGGGAGCTGTTTTTT	CASNLPGYDTGELFF